Detailed here is one TCR beta chain. Its target is unknown. V lost 5 bases and J lost 4; bases outside the gene matches: 4. Germline V CDR1 and CDR2: SNHLY, FYNNEI. This CDR3 has 15 amino acids. Data came from immunoSEQ multiplex PCR; TCRdb stores just in-frame clones and leaves some out. Among 80,000 or so clones listed, roughly nine tenths were seen once. The data belong to a study of T cell responses to AZD1222 COVID-19 vaccine. Study results and limitations: Spike-specific TCR breadth and depth both grew after two AZD1222 doses.

The rearrangement links TRBV2 to TRBJ2-6; 8 bases match TRBD1. The sample consisted of peripheral blood, taken on day 0 of AZD1222 vaccination. This receptor was obtained from an adult in good health. The CDR3 DNA sequence: TGTGCCAGCAGTTCACAGGGGGTCGGGGCCAACGTCCTGACTTTC. This sequence encodes CASSSQGVGANVLTF.